Listed below are T cell receptor beta chains from one sample, sequenced in a study of T cell repertoires in cytomegalovirus infection. TCRdb redid the calling of the reads with MiXCR, one entry per CDR3 protein. The data show about 490,000 distinct CDR3 sequences, with about 11% seen just once and approximately 10% held by the top ten. Material: PBMCs. The receptor source for this set is a human donor in good health (CMV status not recorded). Some clones in this sample may be carry-over from other donors' samples. The CDR3 runs from the conserved cysteine through the conserved F or W. Each record gives: D gene, clone size, CDR3 length, V gene, J gene, CDR3 protein, CDR3 DNA. A D gene is named only where the DNA matches it firmly. Clone size appears in some rows only: once, few, many, or a class for an expanded clone.

d_call: -
clone_size: many
cdr3_length: 9
v_call: TRBV2
j_call: TRBJ2-4
cdr3_aa: CASKNIQYF
cdr3_nt: TGTGCCAGCAAAAACATTCAGTACTTC

d_call: TRBD1
clone_size: many
cdr3_length: 14
v_call: TRBV7-9
j_call: TRBJ2-5
cdr3_aa: CASSLDRGLQTQYF
cdr3_nt: TGTGCCAGCAGCTTAGACAGGGGGCTACAGACCCAGTACTTC

d_call: -
clone_size: many
cdr3_length: 12
v_call: TRBV10-3
j_call: TRBJ2-1
cdr3_aa: CAISELQNEQFF
cdr3_nt: TGTGCCATCAGTGAACTACAAAATGAGCAGTTCTTC

d_call: -
clone_size: few
cdr3_length: 14
v_call: TRBV20-1
j_call: TRBJ2-5
cdr3_aa: CSASPPGEGETQYF
cdr3_nt: TGCAGTGCTAGCCCCCCAGGAGAAGGAGAGACCCAGTACTTC

d_call: -
clone_size: many
cdr3_length: 13
v_call: TRBV11-2
j_call: TRBJ1-2
cdr3_aa: CASSQLGVYGYTF
cdr3_nt: TGTGCCAGCAGCCAATTAGGGGTATATGGCTACACCTTC

d_call: -
clone_size: many
cdr3_length: 12
v_call: TRBV7-2
j_call: TRBJ1-2
cdr3_aa: CASSLAGYGYTF
cdr3_nt: TGTGCCAGCAGCTTAGCCGGGTATGGCTACACCTTC

d_call: -
clone_size: many
cdr3_length: 11
v_call: TRBV28
j_call: TRBJ2-7
cdr3_aa: CASRLSYEQYF
cdr3_nt: TGTGCCAGCAGACTATCCTACGAGCAGTACTTC

d_call: -
clone_size: many
cdr3_length: 17
v_call: TRBV5-5
j_call: TRBJ1-1
cdr3_aa: CASSLYGPGVFYTEAFF
cdr3_nt: TGTGCCAGCAGCTTATACGGTCCTGGGGTTTTCTACACTGAAGCTTTCTTT

d_call: -
clone_size: -
cdr3_length: 13
v_call: TRBV29-1
j_call: TRBJ1-1
cdr3_aa: CSVVRDMNTEAFF
cdr3_nt: TGCAGCGTTGTTCGGGACATGAACACTGAAGCTTTCTTT

d_call: -
clone_size: few
cdr3_length: 15
v_call: TRBV30
j_call: TRBJ1-1
cdr3_aa: CAWSGGGGWGTEAFF
cdr3_nt: TGTGCCTGGAGTGGGGGGGGTGGGTGGGGCACTGAAGCTTTCTTT

d_call: TRBD1
clone_size: many
cdr3_length: 14
v_call: TRBV7-2
j_call: TRBJ1-2
cdr3_aa: CASSLQGGGDGYTF
cdr3_nt: TGTGCCAGCAGCTTACAAGGAGGGGGCGATGGCTACACCTTC

d_call: -
clone_size: many
cdr3_length: 16
v_call: TRBV28
j_call: TRBJ1-1
cdr3_aa: CASSLSSGTRGTEAFF
cdr3_nt: TGTGCCAGCAGTTTATCATCCGGGACTCGAGGCACTGAAGCTTTCTTT

d_call: TRBD1
clone_size: many
cdr3_length: 16
v_call: TRBV12-3/TRBV12-4
j_call: TRBJ2-1
cdr3_aa: CASSLEARGTYNEQFF
cdr3_nt: TGTGCCAGCAGTTTAGAGGCCAGGGGGACCTACAATGAGCAGTTCTTC

d_call: -
clone_size: many
cdr3_length: 15
v_call: TRBV24-1
j_call: TRBJ1-3
cdr3_aa: CATSDPHSSGNTIYF
cdr3_nt: TGTGCCACCAGTGACCCCCACTCCTCTGGAAACACCATATATTTT

d_call: -
clone_size: many
cdr3_length: 17
v_call: TRBV4-2
j_call: TRBJ2-1
cdr3_aa: CASSQEAGGRSYNEQFF
cdr3_nt: TGTGCCAGCAGCCAAGAGGCGGGTGGTCGGTCCTACAATGAGCAGTTCTTC

d_call: TRBD2
clone_size: many
cdr3_length: 15
v_call: TRBV6-2/TRBV6-3
j_call: TRBJ2-5
cdr3_aa: CASSYTTSGKETQYF
cdr3_nt: TGTGCCAGCAGTTATACAACTAGCGGAAAAGAGACCCAGTACTTC

d_call: TRBD2
clone_size: many
cdr3_length: 16
v_call: TRBV20-1
j_call: TRBJ2-5
cdr3_aa: CSARDGSGRAPETQYF
cdr3_nt: TGCAGTGCTAGAGATGGCAGCGGGAGGGCTCCGGAGACCCAGTACTTC

d_call: -
clone_size: many
cdr3_length: 13
v_call: TRBV6-5
j_call: TRBJ2-1
cdr3_aa: CASKGFSYNEQFF
cdr3_nt: TGTGCCAGCAAAGGATTCTCCTACAATGAGCAGTTCTTC

d_call: TRBD1
clone_size: many
cdr3_length: 16
v_call: TRBV7-6
j_call: TRBJ1-3
cdr3_aa: CASSLGRQGRRNTIYF
cdr3_nt: TGTGCCAGCAGCTTAGGGCGACAGGGGAGAAGAAACACCATATATTTT

d_call: -
clone_size: many
cdr3_length: 15
v_call: TRBV7-9
j_call: TRBJ1-5
cdr3_aa: CASSRDGSRGQPQHF
cdr3_nt: TGTGCCAGCAGCCGGGACGGGTCGAGGGGTCAGCCCCAGCATTTT

d_call: TRBD2
clone_size: few
cdr3_length: 15
v_call: TRBV2
j_call: TRBJ2-3
cdr3_aa: CASLGRLALPDTQYF
cdr3_nt: TGTGCCAGCCTCGGGCGACTAGCACTCCCAGATACGCAGTATTTT

d_call: TRBD1
clone_size: many
cdr3_length: 14
v_call: TRBV12-3/TRBV12-4
j_call: TRBJ2-7
cdr3_aa: CARKGQGMCTEQYF
cdr3_nt: TGTGCCAGGAAGGGACAGGGGATGTGTACCGAGCAGTACTTC

d_call: -
clone_size: -
cdr3_length: 15
v_call: TRBV12-3/TRBV12-4
j_call: TRBJ2-7
cdr3_aa: CASSFLLIPRYEQYF
cdr3_nt: TGTGCCAGCAGTTTTCTCCTAATCCCCCGATACGAGCAGTACTTC

d_call: -
clone_size: -
cdr3_length: 13
v_call: TRBV12-3/TRBV12-4
j_call: TRBJ2-2
cdr3_aa: CASGADFPGELFF
cdr3_nt: TGTGCCAGCGGAGCCGATTTCCCCGGGGAGCTGTTTTTT

d_call: -
clone_size: many
cdr3_length: 14
v_call: TRBV29-1
j_call: TRBJ2-5
cdr3_aa: CSVEGMGLAKTQYF
cdr3_nt: TGCAGCGTTGAGGGTATGGGCCTTGCGAAGACCCAGTACTTC

d_call: -
clone_size: many
cdr3_length: 19
v_call: TRBV10-3
j_call: TRBJ2-1
cdr3_aa: CAISGKRQGRKLTVNEQFF
cdr3_nt: TGTGCCATCAGTGGCAAGCGGCAGGGGAGGAAGCTTACCGTCAATGAGCAGTTCTTC

d_call: -
clone_size: many
cdr3_length: 14
v_call: TRBV7-3
j_call: TRBJ1-1
cdr3_aa: CASSLQGADTEAFF
cdr3_nt: TGTGCCAGCAGCTTACAGGGAGCGGACACTGAAGCTTTCTTT

d_call: TRBD2
clone_size: few
cdr3_length: 15
v_call: TRBV19
j_call: TRBJ2-1
cdr3_aa: CASSIGTSGRNEQFF
cdr3_nt: TGTGCCAGTAGTATCGGGACTAGCGGGCGCAATGAGCAGTTCTTC

d_call: TRBD1
clone_size: few
cdr3_length: 15
v_call: TRBV20-1
j_call: TRBJ2-2
cdr3_aa: CSARRQGGYTGELFF
cdr3_nt: TGCAGTGCTAGAAGACAGGGCGGATACACCGGGGAGCTGTTTTTT

d_call: -
clone_size: few
cdr3_length: 12
v_call: TRBV6-5
j_call: TRBJ1-3
cdr3_aa: CASSRHGDTIYF
cdr3_nt: TGTGCCAGCAGCCGCCATGGAGACACCATATATTTT

d_call: -
clone_size: -
cdr3_length: 13
v_call: TRBV10-3
j_call: TRBJ1-5
cdr3_aa: CAISEGARQPQHF
cdr3_nt: TGTGCCATCAGTGAGGGGGCGCGACAGCCCCAGCATTTT

d_call: -
clone_size: -
cdr3_length: 8
v_call: TRBV29-1
j_call: TRBJ1-2
cdr3_aa: CSVPGYTF
cdr3_nt: TGCAGCGTTCCTGGCTACACCTTC

d_call: TRBD1
clone_size: many
cdr3_length: 15
v_call: TRBV9
j_call: TRBJ1-2
cdr3_aa: CASSVGQGVSYGYTF
cdr3_nt: TGTGCCAGCAGCGTAGGACAGGGGGTATCCTATGGCTACACCTTC

d_call: -
clone_size: -
cdr3_length: 14
v_call: TRBV29-1
j_call: TRBJ1-2
cdr3_aa: CSVEGSGSGYGYTF
cdr3_nt: TGCAGCGTTGAAGGTTCAGGGTCAGGCTATGGCTACACCTTC

d_call: -
clone_size: many
cdr3_length: 15
v_call: TRBV6-2/TRBV6-3
j_call: TRBJ1-5
cdr3_aa: CASSYPTGGSGPQHF
cdr3_nt: TGTGCCAGCAGTTACCCGACAGGAGGCTCGGGGCCCCAGCATTTT

d_call: -
clone_size: -
cdr3_length: 15
v_call: TRBV5-6
j_call: TRBJ1-2
cdr3_aa: CASSLAGRGDYGYTF
cdr3_nt: TGTGCCAGCAGCTTGGCAGGGCGAGGGGACTATGGCTACACCTTC

d_call: TRBD2
clone_size: -
cdr3_length: 16
v_call: TRBV3-1
j_call: TRBJ2-2
cdr3_aa: CASSQDPGLPSGELFF
cdr3_nt: TGTGCCAGCAGCCAAGATCCGGGACTACCCTCCGGGGAGCTGTTTTTT

d_call: -
clone_size: few
cdr3_length: 15
v_call: TRBV14
j_call: TRBJ2-7
cdr3_aa: CASSPLGTHSYEQYF
cdr3_nt: TGTGCCAGCAGCCCGTTAGGGACCCACTCCTACGAGCAGTACTTC

d_call: -
clone_size: many
cdr3_length: 14
v_call: TRBV7-8
j_call: TRBJ2-3
cdr3_aa: CASSSGTPGDTQYF
cdr3_nt: TGTGCCAGCAGCTCCGGGACCCCGGGCGATACGCAGTATTTT

d_call: -
clone_size: many
cdr3_length: 15
v_call: TRBV7-2
j_call: TRBJ1-2
cdr3_aa: CASSPGWGDHYGYTF
cdr3_nt: TGTGCCAGCAGCCCTGGCTGGGGGGATCACTATGGCTACACCTTC